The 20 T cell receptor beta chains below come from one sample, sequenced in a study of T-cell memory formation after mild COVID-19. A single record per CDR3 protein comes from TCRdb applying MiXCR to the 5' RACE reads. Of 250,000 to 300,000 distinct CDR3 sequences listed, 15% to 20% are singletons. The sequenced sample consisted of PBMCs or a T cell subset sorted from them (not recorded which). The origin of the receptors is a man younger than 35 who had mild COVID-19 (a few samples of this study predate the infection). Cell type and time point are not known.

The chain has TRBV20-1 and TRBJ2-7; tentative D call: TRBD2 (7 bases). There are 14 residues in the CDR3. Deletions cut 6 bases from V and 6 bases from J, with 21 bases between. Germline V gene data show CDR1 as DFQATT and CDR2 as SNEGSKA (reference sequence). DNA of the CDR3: TGCAGTGCGAAAGGGGGGGCAGGTTTGCCCGAGCAGTACTTC. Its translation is CSAKGGAGLPEQYF.

The CDR3 loop is CASDADRAQTEAFF. CDR3 sequence (DNA): TGTGCCAGCGACGCGGACAGGGCCCAAACTGAAGCTTTCTTT. This chain joins TRBV6-2 or TRBV6-3 and TRBJ1-1; 8 bases match TRBD1. This CDR3 is 14 amino acids long. V shed 8 bases, J shed 5 bases, and the junction held 10 bases outside the gene matches. Germline assignment: CDR1 MNHEY and CDR2 SVGEGT.

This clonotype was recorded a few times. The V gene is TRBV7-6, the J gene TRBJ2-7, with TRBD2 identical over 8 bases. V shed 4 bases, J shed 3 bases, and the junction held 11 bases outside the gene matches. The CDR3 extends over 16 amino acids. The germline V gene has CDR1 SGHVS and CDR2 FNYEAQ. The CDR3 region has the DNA TGTGCCAGCAGCTCCCGGGGGGGAGAGTGGAACTACGAGCAGTACTTC. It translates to CASSSRGGEWNYEQYF. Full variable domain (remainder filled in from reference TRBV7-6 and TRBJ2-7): GAGVSQSPRYKVTKRGQDVALRCDPISGHVSLYWYRQALGQGPEFLTYFNYEAQQDKSGLPNDRFSAERPEGSISTLTIQRTEQRDSAMYRCASSSRGGEWNYEQYFGPGTRLTVT.

CDR3 DNA: TGTGCCAGCAGCTTAGATTGGACGGACCAGAATGAGCAGTTCTTC. It is translated as CASSLDWTDQNEQFF. The chain employs TRBV11-2 and TRBJ2-1; no reliable D call. Between the trimmed V and J ends, which lost 0 bases and 7 bases, there was a span of 13 bases. Germline values: CDR1 SGHAT, CDR2 FQNNGV. The length of the CDR3 is 15 residues.

CDR3 protein: CASKFPHAEAFF. Here the CDR3 DNA reads TGTGCCAGCAAATTCCCCCACGCTGAAGCTTTCTTT. The J gene is TRBJ1-1, the V gene TRBV6-2 or TRBV6-3, with D hard to call. V was shortened by 7 bases and J by 6 bases, with 12 bases between the two germline ends. Germline lookup yields CDR1 MNHEY and CDR2 SVGEGT. The CDR3 is 12 amino acids.

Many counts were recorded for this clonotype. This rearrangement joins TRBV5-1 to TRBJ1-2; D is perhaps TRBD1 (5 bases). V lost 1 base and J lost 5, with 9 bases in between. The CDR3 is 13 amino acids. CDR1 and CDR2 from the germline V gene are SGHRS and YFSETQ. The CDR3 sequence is CASSLLAGYGYTF. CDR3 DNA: TGCGCCAGCAGCTTGTTGGCAGGGTATGGCTACACCTTC.

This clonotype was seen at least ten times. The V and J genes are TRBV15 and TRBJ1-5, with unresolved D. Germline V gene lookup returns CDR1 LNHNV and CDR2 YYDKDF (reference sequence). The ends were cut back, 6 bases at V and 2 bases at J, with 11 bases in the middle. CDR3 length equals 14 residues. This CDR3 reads CATSAGSGNQPQHF. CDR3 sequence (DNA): TGTGCCACCAGTGCCGGGAGCGGCAATCAGCCCCAGCATTTT.

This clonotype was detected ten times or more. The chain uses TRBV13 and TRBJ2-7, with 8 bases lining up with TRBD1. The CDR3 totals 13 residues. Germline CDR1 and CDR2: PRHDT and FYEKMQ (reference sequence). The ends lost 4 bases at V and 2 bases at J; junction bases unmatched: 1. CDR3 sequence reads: CASSSTGAYEQYF. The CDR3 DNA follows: TGTGCCAGCAGCTCGACAGGGGCCTACGAGCAGTACTTC.

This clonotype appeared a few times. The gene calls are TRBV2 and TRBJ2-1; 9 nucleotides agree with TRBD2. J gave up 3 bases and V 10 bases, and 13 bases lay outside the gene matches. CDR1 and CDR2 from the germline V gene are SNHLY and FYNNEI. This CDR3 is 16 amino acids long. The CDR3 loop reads CANSRRGGGFYNEQFF. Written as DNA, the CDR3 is TGTGCCAACTCGAGGCGGGGGGGTGGTTTCTACAATGAGCAGTTCTTC.

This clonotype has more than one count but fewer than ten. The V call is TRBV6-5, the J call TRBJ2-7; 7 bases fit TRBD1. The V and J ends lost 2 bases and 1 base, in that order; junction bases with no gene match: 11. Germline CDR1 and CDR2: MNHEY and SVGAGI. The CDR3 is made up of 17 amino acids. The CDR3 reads CASSYLPPDRESYEQYF. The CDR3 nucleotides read TGTGCCAGCAGTTACCTGCCTCCTGACAGGGAGTCCTACGAGCAGTACTTC.

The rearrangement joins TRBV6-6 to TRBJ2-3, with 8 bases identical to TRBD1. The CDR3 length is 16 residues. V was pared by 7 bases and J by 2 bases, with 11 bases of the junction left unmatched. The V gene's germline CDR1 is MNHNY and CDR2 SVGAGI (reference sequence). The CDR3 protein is CASTPPRTGLTDTQYF. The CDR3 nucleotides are TGTGCCAGCACCCCCCCCAGGACAGGGCTCACAGATACGCAGTATTTT.

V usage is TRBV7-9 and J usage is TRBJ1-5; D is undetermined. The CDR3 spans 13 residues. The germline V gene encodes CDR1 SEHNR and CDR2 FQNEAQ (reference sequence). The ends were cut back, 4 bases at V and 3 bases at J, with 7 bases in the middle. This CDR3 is CASSSGFNQPQHF. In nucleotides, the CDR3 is TGTGCCAGCAGCTCCGGGTTCAATCAGCCCCAGCATTTT.

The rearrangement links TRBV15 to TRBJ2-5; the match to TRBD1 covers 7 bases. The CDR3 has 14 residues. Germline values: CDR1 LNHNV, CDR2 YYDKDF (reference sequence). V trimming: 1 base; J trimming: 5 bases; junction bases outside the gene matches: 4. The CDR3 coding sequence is TGTGCCACCAGCAGAGCAGGGGGTGAGGAGACCCAGTACTTC. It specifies CATSRAGGEETQYF.

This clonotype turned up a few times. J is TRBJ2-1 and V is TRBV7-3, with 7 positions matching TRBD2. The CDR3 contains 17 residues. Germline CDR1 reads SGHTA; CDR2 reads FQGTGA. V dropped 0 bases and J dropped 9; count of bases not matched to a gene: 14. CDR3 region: CASSLTSTGGSRGEQFF. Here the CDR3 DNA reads TGTGCCAGCAGCTTAACGAGCACCGGGGGGTCTCGGGGTGAGCAGTTCTTC.

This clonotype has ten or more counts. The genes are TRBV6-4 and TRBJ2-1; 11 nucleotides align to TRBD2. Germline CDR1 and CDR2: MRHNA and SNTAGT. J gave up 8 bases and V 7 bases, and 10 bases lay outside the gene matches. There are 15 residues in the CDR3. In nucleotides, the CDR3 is TGTGCCAGCATGAGGCTAGCGGGGGGTCACGATGAGCAGTTCTTC. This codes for CASMRLAGGHDEQFF.

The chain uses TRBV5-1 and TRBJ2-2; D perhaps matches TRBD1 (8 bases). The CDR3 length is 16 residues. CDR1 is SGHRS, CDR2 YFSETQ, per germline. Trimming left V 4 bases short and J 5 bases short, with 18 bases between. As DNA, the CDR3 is TGCGCCAGCAGCACCCGGACAGGGACTAATACCGGGGAGCTGTTTTTT. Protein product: CASSTRTGTNTGELFF. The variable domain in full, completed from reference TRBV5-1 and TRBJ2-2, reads KAGVTQTPRYLIKTRGQQVTLSCSPISGHRSVSWYQQTPGQGLQFLFEYFSETQRNKGNFPGRFSGRQFSNSRSEMNVSTLELGDSALYLCASSTRTGTNTGELFFGEGSRLTVL.

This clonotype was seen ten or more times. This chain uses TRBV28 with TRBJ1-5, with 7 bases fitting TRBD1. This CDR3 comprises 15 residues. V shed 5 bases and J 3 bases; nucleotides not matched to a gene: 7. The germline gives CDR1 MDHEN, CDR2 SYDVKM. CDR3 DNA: TGTGCCAGCAGTCCCGGACAGGTGAACAATCAGCCCCAGCATTTT. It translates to CASSPGQVNNQPQHF.

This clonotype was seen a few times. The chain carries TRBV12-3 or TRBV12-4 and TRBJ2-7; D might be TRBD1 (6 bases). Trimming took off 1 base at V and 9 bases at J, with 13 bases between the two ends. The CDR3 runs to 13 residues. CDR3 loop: CASSLGSRGGQYV. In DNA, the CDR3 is TGTGCCAGCAGTTTAGGGTCCAGGGGCGGGCAGTACGTC.

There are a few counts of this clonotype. Here the CDR3 reads CASSLVTGGGQPQHF. CDR3 DNA sequence: TGTGCCAGCAGCTTAGTAACAGGGGGCGGTCAGCCCCAGCATTTT. The genes are TRBV7-2 and TRBJ1-5; 9 bases match TRBD1. Germline V gene sequence: CDR1 SGHTA, CDR2 FQGNSA. J lost 6 bases, V lost 1 base, and 4 bases had no gene match. The CDR3 is 15 residues long.

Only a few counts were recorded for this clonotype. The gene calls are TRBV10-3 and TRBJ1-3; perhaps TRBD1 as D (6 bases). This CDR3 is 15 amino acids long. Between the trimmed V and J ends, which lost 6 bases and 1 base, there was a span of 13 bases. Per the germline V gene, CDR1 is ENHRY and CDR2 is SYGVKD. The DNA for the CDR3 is TGTGCCATCAGACTCGGGGGGCGGTCTGGAAACACCATATATTTT. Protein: CAIRLGGRSGNTIYF.